This record covers a single T cell receptor (beta chain). Its antigen is currently unknown. Original handling: Per-sample TCR counts ranged from about 20,000 to 690,600, median around 88,000. From the RACE reads, TCRdb called clonotypes with MiXCR, one entry per CDR3 protein. These V and J calls derive from TCRdb rather than the authors' analysis. The sample has 80,000 to 100,000 distinct CDR3 sequences; 10% to 11% are singletons. The CDR3 runs 15 residues. With 3 bases clipped from V and 6 bases from J, the junction kept 6 bases outside the gene matches. This sample is part of a study of human T cells and chemical hapten exposure. Overall study results and limits: There was no change with DPC sensitization in TCRs above 1 in 1000 frequency.

Time point given: pre-sensitization, week 0. Indicated treatment: therapeutic diphenylcyclopropenone sensitization with weekly scalp DPC. This sequence originates from a woman aged 55-69 years with alopecia areata. Some clones in this sample may be carry-over from other donors' samples. Material: whole blood, obtained in connection with sensitization to the hapten diphenylcyclopropenone (DPC). This chain uses TRBV12-3 or TRBV12-4 with TRBJ2-3; 10 bases line up with TRBD2. The CDR3 region is CASSFQRGGRDTQYF. In DNA, the CDR3 is TGTGCCAGCAGTTTCCAGCGGGGGGGCCGGGATACGCAGTATTTT.